The entry below describes one TCR beta chain. The sample is drawn from a study of T cells in tuberculosis. The CDR3 has 13 residues. Germline V gene data show CDR1 as SQVTM and CDR2 as ANQGSEA. V lost 4 bases to trimming and J lost 0 bases, with 7 bases between them. Profiling relied on immunoSEQ multiplex PCR, and the TCRdb table lists in-frame clones only, not all of them. The table includes tens of thousands of clones, approximately 93% detected once. Noted time point: new active TB diagnosis, blood taken before or within 7 days of starting treatment. The sequence came from an adult with tuberculosis. The chain combines TRBV29-1 with TRBJ1-3; possible D gene TRBD1, 5 bases. Sequencing was performed on PBMCs, taken at tuberculosis diagnosis. DNA for the CDR3: TGCAGCGTTGGGGGGGGCTCTGGAAACACCATATATTTT. Its protein is CSVGGGSGNTIYF.